This passage covers 27 T cell receptor beta chains from one sample sequenced in a study of graft-versus-host responses after intestinal transplantation. These receptors' antigens are unknown. The assay was immunoSEQ multiplex PCR, and TCRdb's table has in-frame clones only and misses some. This sample has 40,000 to 55,000 clones; around 96% occur once, and the top ten carry approximately 0.2%. The sample in question was unstimulated CD8+ T cells sorted from spleen or lymph node cells, obtained before transplant. These receptors were taken from a human donor who was the organ donor for an intestinal transplant.

This clone was detected once. The chain joins TRBV13 to TRBJ2-7; D is unclear. The CDR3 length is 13 residues. Between the trimmed V and J ends, which lost 1 base and 1 base, there was a span of 5 bases. CDR1 is PRHDT and CDR2 is FYEKMQ in the germline V gene (reference sequence). The CDR3 is CASSLEGSYEQYF. CDR3 sequence (DNA): TGTGCCAGCAGCTTAGAGGGTTCCTACGAGCAGTACTTC.

J is TRBJ2-3 and V is TRBV5-4; 7 nucleotides agree with TRBD2. Germline trimming cut 5 bases from V and 6 bases from J; bases unmatched to any gene: 12. This CDR3 has 15 residues. Germline V lookup: CDR1 SGHNT, CDR2 YYREEE (reference sequence). This CDR3 reads CASRILGGVEDTQYF. The CDR3 region has the DNA TGTGCCAGCAGGATATTGGGGGGGGTTGAGGATACGCAGTATTTT.

The chain employs TRBV5-4 and TRBJ1-6; no clear D gene. CDR1 and CDR2 (germline): SGHNT, YYREEE (reference sequence). The V gene lost 2 bases and the J gene lost 9 bases, with 9 bases spanning the gap. The CDR3 loop spans 13 amino acids. This CDR3 reads CASSFSGGSPLHF. CDR3 DNA sequence: TGTGCCAGCAGCTTTTCTGGCGGTTCACCCCTCCACTTT.

The CDR3: CASQTGTSGGFTDTQYF. The DNA for the CDR3 is TGTGCCAGCCAGACTGGGACTAGCGGGGGATTCACAGATACGCAGTATTTT. V and J are TRBV7-2 and TRBJ2-3; 14 nucleotides agree with TRBD2. Germline assignment: CDR1 SGHTA and CDR2 FQGNSA. Unmatched junction bases numbered 9, after V lost 8 bases and J lost 2 bases. This CDR3 spans 17 amino acids.

The V gene is TRBV9, the J gene TRBJ2-1; TRBD2 aligns across 10 bases. V gave up 4 bases and J gave up 3 bases; unmatched junction bases: 4. The CDR3 contains 15 residues. From germline, CDR1 is SGDLS and CDR2 YYNGEE. This CDR3 is CASSNTSGVYNEQFF. The CDR3 bases are TGTGCCAGCAGCAACACTAGCGGGGTCTACAATGAGCAGTTCTTC.

The chain is built from TRBV19 and TRBJ1-5, with a weak D call TRBD1 (5 bases). Trimming left V 1 base short and J 5 bases short, with 15 bases between. The length of the CDR3 is 16 residues. Germline CDR1 is LNHDA and CDR2 is SQIVND (reference sequence). In nucleotides, the CDR3 is TGTGCCAGTAGTATAGGCGCCGGCATAGGGGATCAGCCCCAGCATTTT. Protein: CASSIGAGIGDQPQHF.

The chain joins TRBV5-4 to TRBJ2-1, with a tentative D call TRBD1 (5 bases). V was pared by 0 bases and J by 2 bases, with 15 bases between. Germline CDR1 reads SGHNT; CDR2 reads YYREEE (reference sequence). This CDR3 has 17 residues. The CDR3 DNA sequence: TGTGCCAGCAGCTTGGTGAATTCAGGGTTGGCCTACAATGAGCAGTTCTTC. It yields the protein CASSLVNSGLAYNEQFF.

The chain has TRBV27 and TRBJ2-5; D may correspond to TRBD1 or TRBD2 (5 bases each). CDR1 and CDR2 (germline): MNHEY, SMNVEV (reference sequence). V was clipped by 4 bases and J by 4 bases, with 10 bases between them. The CDR3 covers 13 residues. In DNA form, the CDR3 reads TGTGCCAGCAGTTACGGGGCCCCAGAGACCCAGTACTTC. Amino acids: CASSYGAPETQYF.

The chain uses TRBV6-5 and TRBJ2-7; 7 bases fit TRBD1. V lost 2 bases, J lost 5 bases, and 12 bases stayed unmatched. The CDR3 totals 16 residues. In germline, CDR1 is MNHEY, CDR2 SVGAGI. CDR3 sequence: CASSYPSETGRDEQYF. The CDR3 nucleotides are TGTGCCAGCAGTTACCCATCTGAGACAGGGCGAGACGAGCAGTACTTC.

V usage is TRBV27 and J usage is TRBJ2-1; D is perhaps TRBD1 (6 bases). Germline loops: CDR1 MNHEY, CDR2 SMNVEV (reference sequence). The CDR3 is made up of 13 amino acids. V dropped 2 bases and J dropped 7 bases, with 9 bases sitting between them. The DNA for the CDR3 is TGTGCCAGCAGTTTACAGGGGCGGAATGAGCAGTTCTTC. Residues: CASSLQGRNEQFF.

The chain is built from TRBV5-1 and TRBJ1-2; TRBD1 might be the D (5 bases). The CDR3 is made up of 12 amino acids. CDR1 SGHRS and CDR2 YFSETQ come from the germline V gene. Deletions cut 0 bases from V and 8 bases from J, with 8 bases between. The CDR3 loop is CASSLAQGGYTF. As DNA, the CDR3 is TGCGCCAGCAGCTTGGCCCAGGGCGGCTACACCTTC.

The table lists this clone with a count of one. The rearrangement joins TRBV28 to TRBJ2-7, with TRBD1 matching 9 bases. Germline CDR1 MDHEN, CDR2 SYDVKM. This CDR3 spans 16 amino acids. The ends lost 3 bases at V and 5 bases at J; junction bases unmatched: 11. DNA for the CDR3: TGTGCCAGCAGTTTCCACCAACAGGGGGCGGGCGACGAGCAGTACTTC. It translates to CASSFHQQGAGDEQYF. Full variable domain (outside the CDR3, taken from reference TRBV28 and TRBJ2-7): DVKVTQSSRYLVKRTGEKVFLECVQDMDHENMFWYRQDPGLGLRLIYFSYDVKMKEKGDIPEGYSVSREKKERFSLILESASTNQTSMYLCASSFHQQGAGDEQYFGPGTRLTVT.

V usage is TRBV25-1 and J usage is TRBJ1-4; perhaps TRBD1 as D (5 bases). The CDR3 spans 11 residues. The germline V gene encodes CDR1 MGHDK and CDR2 SYGVNS. Trimming removed 6 bases at V and 6 bases at J, with 5 bases between. The CDR3 DNA reads as TGTGCCAGCAGGGGGGATGAAAAACTGTTTTTT. Translating gives CASRGDEKLFF.

V is TRBV4-1 and J is TRBJ2-7; 11 bases line up with TRBD1. Germline V CDR1 and CDR2: MGHRA, YSYEKL. The CDR3 consists of 15 residues. The V segment lost 1 base and the J segment 4 bases; nucleotides outside the gene matches: 3. The CDR3 is CASSQGTGGLYEQYF. CDR3 coding DNA: TGCGCCAGCAGCCAAGGGACAGGGGGCTTGTACGAGCAGTACTTC.

This rearrangement joins TRBV28 to TRBJ2-7; D tentatively reads TRBD1 or TRBD2 (6 bases each). V was trimmed by 2 bases and J by 4 bases, leaving 18 bases between them. Germline CDR1 MDHEN, CDR2 SYDVKM. The CDR3 totals 16 residues. CDR3 region: CASSLNLGRGGYEQYF. CDR3 nucleotides: TGTGCCAGCAGTTTAAATTTGGGCAGGGGAGGTTACGAGCAGTACTTC.

The chain is built from TRBV7-9 and TRBJ1-2; D not certain. Trimming removed 7 bases at V and 5 bases at J, with 20 bases between. The CDR3 has 15 residues. Germline CDR1 is SEHNR and CDR2 is FQNEAQ (reference sequence). The CDR3 DNA reads TGTGCCAGCATCGCGGATCCGGCGGCAGCTTATGGCTACACCTTC. This sequence encodes CASIADPAAAYGYTF.

Remarks on this clone: The sample holds other DNA sequences that translate to the same CDR3. The chain has TRBV10-2 and TRBJ1-6; TRBD1 is a possible D gene (5 bases). Looked up from germline, CDR1 is WSHSY and CDR2 is SAAADI. This CDR3 contains 15 residues. V dropped 0 bases and J dropped 8 bases, with 11 bases sitting between them. The CDR3: CASSESSRGDSPLHF. The CDR3 coding sequence is TGCGCCAGCAGTGAGTCCTCTCGGGGCGATTCACCCCTCCACTTT.

The CDR3 nucleotides read TGTGCCTGGAGTGGAGTCTCTGGGGCCAACGTCCTGACTTTC. Translation: CAWSGVSGANVLTF. This chain joins TRBV30 and TRBJ2-6; D is unclear. The CDR3 is 14 residues long. Germline V gene data show CDR1 as GTSNPN and CDR2 as SVGIG (reference sequence). The ends were cut back, 1 base at V and 0 bases at J, with 4 bases in the middle.

The genes are TRBV9 and TRBJ1-5; possibly TRBD1 for D (5 bases). Germline-derived CDR1 and CDR2 are SGDLS and YYNGEE. Trimming took off 4 bases at V and 7 bases at J, with 15 bases between the two ends. The CDR3 consists of 14 residues. Here the CDR3 DNA reads TGTGCCAGCAGCCTCGGGGGGACTGGGCAGCCCCAGCATTTT. Protein: CASSLGGTGQPQHF.

The V call is TRBV7-2, the J call TRBJ1-4, with unresolved D. The germline V and J ends were trimmed by 2 bases and 8 bases, with 18 bases remaining between them. Germline V gene sequence: CDR1 SGHTA, CDR2 FQGNSA. The CDR3 has 16 amino acids. CDR3 loop: CASSLSPGGVNEKLFF. CDR3 nucleotide sequence: TGTGCCAGCAGCTTATCTCCAGGAGGAGTTAACGAAAAACTGTTTTTT.

V and J are TRBV5-6 and TRBJ2-7; TRBD1 is a possible D gene (5 bases). V lost 0 bases to trimming and J lost 2 bases, with 9 bases between them. The CDR3 extends over 14 amino acids. Germline CDR1 reads SGHDT; CDR2 reads YYEEEE. The CDR3 spells CASSLGQSTYEQYF. CDR3 nucleotide sequence: TGTGCCAGCAGCTTGGGACAGTCCACCTACGAGCAGTACTTC.

This clone came up once. The CDR3 DNA sequence: TGCGCCAGCAGTGAGTTCCCGACGGCCTCCTACGAGCAGTACTTC. This codes for CASSEFPTASYEQYF. The V call is TRBV10-1, the J call TRBJ2-7; no clear D gene. Germline lookup yields CDR1 WNHNN and CDR2 SYGVQD (reference sequence). The CDR3 sequence is 15 residues long. The V end was cut by 1 base, the J end by 0 bases, with 10 bases between.

The V and J genes are TRBV15 and TRBJ1-1, with a possible D match to TRBD1 (5 bases). V was cut by 7 bases and J by 1 base, with 16 bases left in between. CDR1 and CDR2 from the germline V gene are LNHNV and YYDKDF (reference sequence). The CDR3 has 15 amino acids. CDR3 in amino acids: CATNSRPGGNTEAFF. CDR3 bases: TGTGCCACCAACTCTCGGCCTGGGGGGAACACTGAAGCTTTCTTT.

The chain carries TRBV6-5 and TRBJ1-3, with 9 bases that match TRBD1. Germline V gives CDR1 MNHEY, CDR2 SVGAGI. The trim removed 4 bases at V and 4 bases at J, leaving 5 bases unmatched. CDR3 length: 15 residues. The chain's CDR3 is CASSWTGVDGNTIYF. The CDR3, as DNA: TGTGCCAGCAGTTGGACAGGGGTAGACGGAAACACCATATATTTT.

The V gene is TRBV19, the J gene TRBJ1-5; weak D call: TRBD1 (5 bases). Trimming shortened V by 3 bases and J by 3 bases, and 12 bases separated the two germline ends. In germline, CDR1 is LNHDA, CDR2 SQIVND (reference sequence). The CDR3 contains 15 residues. The CDR3: CASSISRANNQPQHF. The CDR3, as DNA: TGTGCCAGTAGTATCTCCAGGGCCAACAATCAGCCCCAGCATTTT.

The chain links TRBV7-3 to TRBJ1-1, with D tentatively TRBD1 (5 bases). This CDR3 is 13 amino acids long. In germline, CDR1 is SGHTA, CDR2 FQGTGA. Trimming cost V 5 bases and J 5 bases, with 12 bases left between them. The CDR3: CASSPWGGTEAFF. CDR3 in DNA: TGTGCCAGCAGCCCGTGGGGGGGTACTGAAGCTTTCTTT.

The count of this clone is one. The gene calls are TRBV7-9 and TRBJ1-1; possible D gene TRBD1, 5 bases. CDR1 SEHNR and CDR2 FQNEAQ come from the germline V gene (reference sequence). Trimming cost V 4 bases and J 3 bases, with 15 bases left between them. CDR3 size: 15 residues. This CDR3 is CASSSGRDLDTEAFF. The CDR3 DNA is TGTGCCAGCAGCTCGGGCAGGGATCTGGACACTGAAGCTTTCTTT.